These T cell receptor beta chains were read from a single sample in a study of cytomegalovirus exposure and HLA in healthy donors. TCRdb's copy holds only in-frame clones and misses some; the assay was immunoSEQ multiplex PCR. This sample has some 190,000 clones, with over 70% found just once. The sample was PBMCs. Receptor source: a middle-aged man in good health and CMV-seropositive. CDR3s include the opening cysteine and the closing phenylalanine or tryptophan. A D gene is named only where the DNA matches it firmly. Size tells how often a clone was seen (once, few, many) or the class of an expanded clone, and some rows leave it out.

cdr3_length,v_call,j_call,d_call,clone_size,cdr3_aa,cdr3_nt
13,TRBV6-5,TRBJ2-1,NA,NA,CASSPVGPGEQFF,TGTGCCAGCAGTCCCGTAGGCCCGGGGGAGCAGTTCTTC
14,TRBV5-1,TRBJ1-1,NA,NA,CASSWRGMNTEAFF,TGCGCCAGCAGCTGGCGGGGGATGAACACTGAAGCTTTCTTT
17,TRBV15,TRBJ1-2,TRBD1,NA,CATSSMNRDRYSFGYTF,TGTGCCACCAGCAGTATGAATCGGGACAGGTATTCCTTTGGCTACACCTTC
15,TRBV28,TRBJ1-5,TRBD1,NA,CASSGTAISNQPQHF,TGTGCCAGCAGTGGGACAGCCATTAGCAATCAGCCCCAGCATTTT
16,TRBV5-1,TRBJ2-3,TRBD1,NA,CASSLADRGGTDTQYF,TGCGCCAGCAGCTTGGCCGACAGGGGAGGCACAGATACGCAGTATTTT
15,TRBV9,TRBJ2-1,TRBD1,NA,CASSVGTGRGNEQFF,TGTGCCAGCAGCGTCGGGACAGGGAGAGGCAATGAGCAGTTCTTC
18,TRBV4-2,TRBJ2-2,NA,NA,CASSQEPLRRGGVGELFF,TGTGCCAGCAGCCAAGAGCCTCTCCGGCGAGGAGGGGTCGGGGAGCTGTTTTTT
15,TRBV28,TRBJ2-6,NA,NA,CASSFTPPGANGLTF,TGTGCCAGCAGTTTTACCCCCCCTGGGGCCAACGGCCTGACTTTC
13,TRBV28,TRBJ2-2,NA,NA,CATSASAPGELFF,TGTGCCACCAGCGCTAGCGCCCCCGGGGAGCTGTTTTTT
14,TRBV5-1,TRBJ2-2,NA,few,CASSLREETGELFF,TGCGCCAGCAGCTTGAGGGAGGAGACCGGGGAGCTGTTTTTT
13,TRBV18,TRBJ2-3,NA,NA,CASSLEITDTQYF,TGTGCCAGCTCACTAGAGATCACAGATACGCAGTATTTT
22,TRBV10-3,TRBJ2-3,NA,NA,CAISESTLRGRADSLSTDTQYF,TGTGCCATCAGTGAGTCGACCCTTAGGGGGAGGGCCGATTCCCTTAGCACAGATACGCAGTATTTT
12,TRBV7-3,TRBJ1-1,NA,NA,CASSLFGGEAFF,TGTGCCAGCAGCTTGTTCGGGGGGGAAGCTTTCTTT
15,TRBV9,TRBJ1-2,NA,NA,CASSVGGQINYGYTF,TGTGCCAGCAGCGTAGGTGGACAGATTAACTATGGCTACACCTTC
15,TRBV12-5,TRBJ2-5,NA,NA,CASGTRKEGKETQYF,TGTGCTAGTGGCACTAGGAAGGAGGGGAAAGAGACCCAGTACTTC
17,TRBV2,TRBJ2-3,TRBD1,NA,CASRALMGQAPPDTQYF,TGTGCCAGCAGAGCTCTAATGGGACAGGCCCCTCCGGATACGCAGTATTTT
15,TRBV9,TRBJ1-2,TRBD1,NA,CASSPRRDREHGYTF,TGTGCCAGCAGCCCCCGCCGGGACAGGGAACATGGCTACACCTTC
15,TRBV4-3,TRBJ2-7,TRBD2,NA,CASSQERGLGYEQYF,TGCGCCAGCAGCCAAGAACGGGGACTAGGGTACGAGCAGTACTTC
14,TRBV2,TRBJ2-7,TRBD2,NA,CANVGVGGANEQYF,TGTGCCAACGTAGGAGTCGGGGGGGCGAACGAGCAGTACTTC
15,TRBV18,TRBJ2-6,NA,NA,CASSPTGVGANGLTF,TGTGCCAGCTCACCAACAGGTGTTGGGGCCAACGGCCTGACTTTC
16,TRBV7-8,TRBJ2-2,TRBD2,NA,CASTPRAGGSTGELFF,TGTGCCAGCACCCCTCGGGCGGGAGGGAGCACCGGGGAGCTGTTTTTT
15,TRBV18,TRBJ1-5,NA,NA,CASSSGTLYNQPQHF,TGTGCCAGCTCTTCAGGCACACTGTACAATCAGCCCCAGCATTTT
14,TRBV19,TRBJ2-7,NA,NA,CASSISRGTYEQYF,TGTGCCAGTAGTATAAGTAGGGGTACCTACGAGCAGTACTTC
16,TRBV28,TRBJ1-2,NA,NA,CASTIGGYGLRYGYTF,TGTGCCAGCACCATTGGGGGGTACGGGTTACGATATGGCTACACCTTC
14,TRBV28,TRBJ1-5,NA,NA,CASSKGQAAQPQHF,TGTGCCAGCTCAAAGGGGCAGGCAGCTCAGCCCCAGCATTTT
13,TRBV9,TRBJ2-7,TRBD2,NA,CASSVGDSGNQYF,TGTGCCAGCAGCGTAGGGGATAGCGGGAACCAGTACTTC
15,TRBV7-9,TRBJ2-5,TRBD2,NA,CASSPSLSGGETQYF,TGTGCCAGCAGCCCTAGCCTGTCGGGAGGGGAGACCCAGTACTTC
15,TRBV5-6,TRBJ1-6,TRBD1,NA,CASRITGQGGSPLHF,TGTGCCAGCAGGATAACGGGACAGGGAGGTTCACCCCTCCACTTT